This T cell receptor (beta chain) was captured by sequencing in a study of CD8 T cells in Susac syndrome. Those who served as multiple sclerosis controls were treatment-naive patients with stable or active relapsing-remitting disease. The RNA, about 0.45 to 1 ug, was put through reverse transcription using random hexamers. Amplification of TCR beta CDR3 used immunoSEQ multiplex PCR across 54 Vbeta and 13 Jbeta. A single record per CDR3 protein comes from TCRdb applying MiXCR to the immunoSEQ multiplex PCR reads. Among around 280,000 distinct CDR3 sequences listed, about 85% were seen once. Germline CDR1 and CDR2: SQVTM and ANQGSEA. The length of the CDR3 is 12 residues. Trimming stripped 7 bases from V and 7 bases from J, with 17 bases between.

The chain carries TRBV29-1 and TRBJ2-7; D gene ambiguous. This receptor was identified in a human donor with multiple sclerosis. Sequenced: CD8+ T cells from PBMCs. The CDR3 reads CSAYLQNGEQYF. CDR3 nucleotides: TGCAGCGCCTATCTCCAAAACGGAGAGCAGTACTTC.